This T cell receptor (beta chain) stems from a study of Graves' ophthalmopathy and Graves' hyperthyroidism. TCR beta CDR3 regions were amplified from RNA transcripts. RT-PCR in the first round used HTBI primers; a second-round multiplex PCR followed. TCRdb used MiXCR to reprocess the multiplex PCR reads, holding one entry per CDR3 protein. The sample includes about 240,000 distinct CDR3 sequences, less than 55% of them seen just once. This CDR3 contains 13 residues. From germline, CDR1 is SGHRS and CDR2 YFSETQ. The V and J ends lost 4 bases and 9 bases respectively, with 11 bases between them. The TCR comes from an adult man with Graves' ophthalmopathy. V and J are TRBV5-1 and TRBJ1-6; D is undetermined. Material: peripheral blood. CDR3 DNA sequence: TGCGCCAGCAGCGTCGTCTCTAGTTCACCCCTCCACTTT. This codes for CASSVVSSSPLHF.